This T cell receptor (beta chain) appears in the sequencing data of a study of T cell responses to AZD1222 COVID-19 vaccine. Study at large: Second-dose intervals near 4 or 12 weeks were combined.

Broader study findings: As reported, nearly half of all spike-specific TCRs target variant regions that are unmutated. Rises in breadth and depth of Spike-specific TCRs came after two AZD1222 doses.

This clone was seen once. Its specificity is not known. V gave up 7 bases and J gave up 0 bases, with 16 bases separating them. Germline loops: CDR1 LNHDA, CDR2 SQIVND (reference sequence). CDR3 length: 16 residues. Repertoires were generated with immunoSEQ multiplex PCR, while TCRdb's copy carries only in-frame clones and drops some. Of approximately 110,000 clones in the sample, more than 70% were seen once. Sequences were derived from peripheral blood, sampled on day 0 of AZD1222 vaccination. The chain combines TRBV19 with TRBJ1-5, with D uncertain. This TCR was sampled from an adult in good health. This CDR3 reads CASTSGKINSNQPQHF. The DNA of the CDR3 is TGTGCCAGTACCTCCGGCAAGATCAATAGCAATCAGCCCCAGCATTTT.